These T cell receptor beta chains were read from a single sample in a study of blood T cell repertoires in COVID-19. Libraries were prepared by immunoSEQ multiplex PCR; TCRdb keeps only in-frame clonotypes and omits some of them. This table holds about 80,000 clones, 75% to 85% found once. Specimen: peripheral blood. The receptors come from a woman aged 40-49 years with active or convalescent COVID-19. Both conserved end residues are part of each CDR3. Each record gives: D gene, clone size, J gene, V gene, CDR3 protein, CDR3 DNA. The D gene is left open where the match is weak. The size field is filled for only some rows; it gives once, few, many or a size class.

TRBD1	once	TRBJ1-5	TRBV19	CASSTLLEGANQPQHF	TGTGCCAGTAGTACACTCCTGGAGGGGGCCAATCAGCCCCAGCATTTT
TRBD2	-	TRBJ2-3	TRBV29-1	CSANGLAGGSTDTQYF	TGCAGCGCCAACGGACTAGCGGGAGGGAGCACAGATACGCAGTATTTT
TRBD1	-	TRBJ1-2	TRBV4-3	CASSQDFGRGLYGYTF	TGCGCCAGCAGCCAAGATTTCGGCAGGGGGCTCTATGGCTACACCTTC
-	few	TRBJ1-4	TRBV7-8	CASSPNRVSTNEKLFF	TGTGCCAGCAGCCCTAACAGGGTTAGCACTAATGAAAAACTGTTTTTT
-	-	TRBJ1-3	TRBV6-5	CASRMSSGNTIYF	TGTGCCAGCCGCATGAGCTCTGGAAACACCATATATTTT
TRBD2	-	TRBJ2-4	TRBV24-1	CATSDPLAGGEGIQYF	TGTGCCACCAGTGACCCACTAGCGGGAGGAGAGGGCATTCAGTACTTC
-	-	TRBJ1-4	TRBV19	CASRHPRDIQQEKLFF	TGTGCCAGTAGGCACCCACGAGACATACAACAGGAAAAACTGTTTTTT
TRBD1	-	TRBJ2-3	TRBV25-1	CASSGQGVGIGGTDTQYF	TGTGCCAGCAGTGGACAGGGGGTTGGTATTGGCGGCACAGATACGCAGTATTTT
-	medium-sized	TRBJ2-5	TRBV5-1	CASSLGDRPAIETQYF	TGCGCCAGCAGCTTGGGCGACAGGCCAGCTATAGAGACCCAGTACTTC
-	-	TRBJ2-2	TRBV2	CASSVGRQVAGELFF	TGTGCCAGCAGTGTAGGGCGACAGGTAGCCGGGGAGCTGTTTTTT
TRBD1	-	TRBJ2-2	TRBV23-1	CASSQFHRGRRTGELFF	TGCGCCAGCAGTCAATTTCACAGGGGGCGTAGGACCGGGGAGCTGTTTTTT
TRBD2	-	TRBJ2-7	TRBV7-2	CASSLTSGASYEQYF	TGTGCCAGCAGCTTAACTAGCGGAGCCTCCTACGAGCAGTACTTC
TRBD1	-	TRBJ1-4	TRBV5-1	CASSPGGQTSEKLFF	TGCGCCAGCAGCCCAGGGGGCCAGACTAGCGAAAAACTGTTTTTT
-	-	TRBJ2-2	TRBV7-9	CASSLEGGNTGELFF	TGTGCCAGCAGCTTAGAAGGGGGAAACACCGGGGAGCTGTTTTTT
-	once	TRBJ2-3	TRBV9	CASSVGASQVTDTQYF	TGTGCCAGCAGCGTAGGGGCCAGCCAGGTCACAGATACGCAGTATTTT
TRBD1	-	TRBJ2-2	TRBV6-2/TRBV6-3	CASSYLGRAGTGNTGELFF	TGTGCCAGCAGTTACCTCGGGAGAGCCGGGACAGGGAACACCGGGGAGCTGTTTTTT
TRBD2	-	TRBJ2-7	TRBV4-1	CASSPGTSGSREQYF	TGCGCCAGCAGCCCGGGGACTAGCGGGAGTCGCGAGCAGTACTTC
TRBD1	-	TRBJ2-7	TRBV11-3	CASSLVSRDRDYEQYF	TGTGCCAGCAGCTTAGTCTCCCGGGACAGGGACTACGAGCAGTACTTC
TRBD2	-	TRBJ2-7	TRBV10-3	CAISDRGLAMGEQYF	TGTGCCATCAGTGACCGGGGACTAGCAATGGGAGAGCAGTACTTC
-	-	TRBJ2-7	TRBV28	CASSLFPGSSYEQYF	TGTGCCAGCAGTTTATTTCCGGGGAGCTCCTACGAGCAGTACTTC
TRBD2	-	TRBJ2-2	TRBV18	CASSPLAGGYTGELFF	TGTGCCAGCTCACCACTCGCGGGGGGCTACACCGGGGAGCTGTTTTTT
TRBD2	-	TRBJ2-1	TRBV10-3	CAIRTSGTYNEQFF	TGTGCCATCAGGACTAGCGGCACCTACAATGAGCAGTTCTTC
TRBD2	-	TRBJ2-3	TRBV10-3	CAIRLGTGTLTSGRAGDTQYF	TGTGCCATCCGGCTTGGGACAGGGACTCTGACTAGCGGGAGGGCCGGGGATACGCAGTATTTT
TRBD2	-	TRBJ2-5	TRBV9	CASSPTGGGIETQYF	TGTGCCAGCAGCCCAACGGGGGGAGGTATCGAGACCCAGTACTTC
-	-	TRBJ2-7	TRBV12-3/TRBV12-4	CASSGGSYEQYF	TGTGCCAGCAGCGGGGGCTCCTACGAGCAGTACTTC